What follows is one T cell receptor (beta chain) and its context. The data were obtained in a study of blood T cell repertoires in COVID-19. Across the whole study: T cells, B-cell-depleted T cells, or PBMCs supplied cDNA or gDNA.

The CDR3 is 12 amino acids. With 5 bases removed from V and 1 base from J, the gap between germline ends came to 6 bases. Generated by immunoSEQ multiplex PCR, the TCRdb table keeps only in-frame clones and is missing some. The sample has about 250,000 clones, 80% to 90% seen once. Donors were grouped by their self-reported clinical history. During the 2 weeks before they entered the study, exposed participants had met someone with a PCR-confirmed or clinician-diagnosed COVID-19 case. The chain recombines TRBV12-3 or TRBV12-4 with TRBJ2-7; a weak D match, TRBD1 (5 bases). The sequenced material came from PBMCs or T cells enriched from blood (not recorded which). The clonotype originates from a woman aged 40 to 49 who had been exposed to COVID-19. CDR3 sequence reads: CASSDSSYEQYF. CDR3 bases: TGTGCCAGCAGTGACAGTTCCTACGAGCAGTACTTC.